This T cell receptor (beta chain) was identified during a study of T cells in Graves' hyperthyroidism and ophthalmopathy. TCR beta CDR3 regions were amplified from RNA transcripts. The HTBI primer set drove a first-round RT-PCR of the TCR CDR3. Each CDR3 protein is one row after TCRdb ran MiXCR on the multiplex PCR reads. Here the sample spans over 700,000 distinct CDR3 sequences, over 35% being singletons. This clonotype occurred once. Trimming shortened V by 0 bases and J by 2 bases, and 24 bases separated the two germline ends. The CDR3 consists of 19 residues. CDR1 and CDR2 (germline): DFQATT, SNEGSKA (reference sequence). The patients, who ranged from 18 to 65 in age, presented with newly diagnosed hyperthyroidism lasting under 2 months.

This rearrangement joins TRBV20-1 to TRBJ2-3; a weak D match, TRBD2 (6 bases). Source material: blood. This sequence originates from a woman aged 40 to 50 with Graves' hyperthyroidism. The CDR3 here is CSARDLRQSSGLLTDTQYF. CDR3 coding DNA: TGCAGTGCTAGAGATCTCCGCCAATCCTCGGGACTGCTCACAGATACGCAGTATTTT.